The 20 T cell receptor beta chains listed next were all sequenced from one sample in a study of T cell repertoires in cytomegalovirus infection. Via MiXCR, TCRdb re-called the reads, giving one row per CDR3 protein. The sample records fewer than 350,000 distinct CDR3 sequences, 25% to 30% being singletons. No antigen has been identified for these receptors. The source was cultured PBMCs, collected from culture after CMV antigen stimulation. The receptor set was obtained from a human donor in good health (CMV status not recorded). Some clones in this sample may be carry-over from other donors' samples.

The chain recombines TRBV6-6 with TRBJ1-4; a possible D gene is TRBD1 (6 bases). V lost 9 bases to trimming and J lost 8 bases, with 19 bases between them. The CDR3 has 14 amino acids. Germline CDR1 reads MNHNY; CDR2 reads SVGAGI (reference sequence). This chain's CDR3 is CASSGVPPGEKLFF. CDR3 bases: TGTGCCAGTTCAGGGGTACCGCCCGGAGAAAAACTGTTTTTT.

This clonotype was found a few times. The V and J genes are TRBV19 and TRBJ1-1; D is undetermined. V dropped 6 bases and J dropped 6 bases, with 11 bases sitting between them. Germline V gene sequence: CDR1 LNHDA, CDR2 SQIVND (reference sequence). The CDR3 sequence is 12 residues long. For the CDR3, the DNA is TGTGCCAGTAGCTCGGTAGGCGCTGAAGCTTTCTTT. It codes for CASSSVGAEAFF.

This clonotype was found a few times. The rearrangement links TRBV10-3 to TRBJ2-1; 13 nucleotides match TRBD2. V gave up 4 bases and J gave up 8 bases; unmatched junction bases: 17. CDR1 and CDR2 (germline): ENHRY, SYGVKD. The CDR3 runs to 19 residues. The CDR3 sequence is CAISAHPEPGTSGIYEQFF. The CDR3 coding sequence is TGTGCCATCAGTGCCCACCCAGAACCCGGGACTAGCGGGATATATGAGCAGTTCTTC.

This clonotype was observed a few times. The J gene is TRBJ2-5, the V gene TRBV6-5; D could derive from TRBD1 or TRBD2 (5 bases each). There are 17 residues in the CDR3. Germline V gene data show CDR1 as MNHEY and CDR2 as SVGAGI. V lost 0 bases and J 2 bases, leaving 16 bases between the germline ends. CDR3 region: CASSYSIYGGGQETQYF. The CDR3 coding sequence is TGTGCCAGCAGTTACTCGATTTATGGGGGTGGGCAAGAGACCCAGTACTTC.

The chain has TRBV5-6 and TRBJ2-1, with D tentatively TRBD2 (6 bases). The CDR3 length is 13 residues. CDR1 is SGHDT, CDR2 YYEEEE, per germline. V was pared by 0 bases and J by 8 bases, with 9 bases between. CDR3 sequence reads: CASSLARGYEQFF. DNA of the CDR3: TGTGCCAGCAGCTTGGCACGGGGGTATGAGCAGTTCTTC.

This clonotype has only a few counts. V usage is TRBV28 and J usage is TRBJ1-5, with 7 nucleotides matching TRBD1. V shed 1 base and J 3 bases; nucleotides not matched to a gene: 3. Germline V gene sequence: CDR1 MDHEN, CDR2 SYDVKM. The CDR3 sequence is 15 residues long. The CDR3 reads CASSLFDRANQPQHF. In DNA, the CDR3 is TGTGCCAGCAGTTTATTTGACAGGGCCAATCAGCCCCAGCATTTT.

The rearrangement links TRBV27 to TRBJ2-7, with D possibly being TRBD1 (6 bases). The CDR3 extends over 16 amino acids. Per the germline V gene, CDR1 is MNHEY and CDR2 is SMNVEV (reference sequence). Trimming removed 3 bases at V and 4 bases at J, with 19 bases between. The CDR3 nucleotides read TGTGCCAGCAGTTTCCGACAGGACCCCGTTACGTACGAGCAGTACTTC. This translates into CASSFRQDPVTYEQYF.

This clonotype turned up a few times. The gene calls are TRBV7-9 and TRBJ2-5, with 10 bases lining up with TRBD2. Germline V gene lookup returns CDR1 SEHNR and CDR2 FQNEAQ (reference sequence). Trimming took 4 bases from V and 3 from J; bases not matched to a gene: 5. The CDR3 runs to 15 residues. CDR3: CASSYLAGAEETQYF. The CDR3 coding sequence is TGTGCCAGCAGCTATCTAGCGGGGGCGGAAGAGACCCAGTACTTC.

V is TRBV5-4 and J is TRBJ2-1; 7 nucleotides agree with TRBD2. CDR1 SGHNT and CDR2 YYREEE come from the germline V gene (reference sequence). This CDR3 is 16 amino acids long. J was trimmed by 7 bases and V by 0 bases; bases with no gene match: 10. The CDR3 DNA reads TGTGCCAGCAGCTTGGAGCGGGGCGGTATTAGGAATGAGCAGTTCTTC. It is translated as CASSLERGGIRNEQFF. Drawing the rest from reference TRBV5-4 and TRBJ2-1, the complete variable domain is ETGVTQSPTHLIKTRGQQVTLRCSSQSGHNTVSWYQQALGQGPQFIFQYYREEENGRGNFPPRFSGLQFPNYSSELNVNALELDDSALYLCASSLERGGIRNEQFFGPGTRLTVL.

This clonotype was seen at least ten times. The V and J genes are TRBV10-3 and TRBJ1-1, with TRBD1 matching 9 bases. The CDR3 consists of 15 residues. The trim removed 6 bases at V and 5 bases at J, leaving 10 bases unmatched. Germline-derived CDR1 and CDR2 are ENHRY and SYGVKD. CDR3 DNA sequence: TGTGCCATCAGGAACAGGGGGCTAAGAGAGACTGAAGCTTTCTTT. It translates to CAIRNRGLRETEAFF.

The rearrangement links TRBV24-1 to TRBJ1-1; 9 nucleotides align to TRBD1. CDR1 is KGHDR and CDR2 is SFDVKD in the germline V gene. Germline trimming cut 3 bases from V and 7 bases from J; bases unmatched to any gene: 5. The CDR3 has 14 amino acids. The CDR3 region is CATSDGTGIGEAFF. CDR3 DNA: TGTGCCACCAGTGATGGGACAGGGATCGGTGAAGCTTTCTTT.

This clonotype was detected ten times or more. The V gene is TRBV7-8, the J gene TRBJ2-7, with TRBD1 matching 7 bases. The germline CDR1 and CDR2 sequences are SGHVS and FQNEAQ. J lost 6 bases, V lost 5 bases, and 4 bases had no gene match. The CDR3 is 12 amino acids. DNA of the CDR3: TGTGCCAGCAGCCTCGACAGGGTCGAGCAGTACTTC. Its protein is CASSLDRVEQYF.

CDR3 region: CASRPTGRVFYEQYF. In DNA form, the CDR3 reads TGTGCCAGTAGACCAACAGGGAGGGTTTTCTACGAGCAGTACTTC. The chain combines TRBV19 with TRBJ2-7; a possible D gene is TRBD2 (7 bases). Germline CDR1 and CDR2: LNHDA and SQIVND (reference sequence). Trimming stripped 6 bases from V and 3 bases from J, with 18 bases between. The CDR3 contains 15 residues.

V and J are TRBV24-1 and TRBJ1-1; the D gene is possibly TRBD1 (5 bases). This CDR3 comprises 14 residues. V was trimmed by 8 bases and J by 3 bases, leaving 15 bases between them. Germline loops: CDR1 KGHDR, CDR2 SFDVKD. The CDR3 region has the DNA TGTGCCACCACCATTGCAGGGCAAGACACTGAAGCTTTCTTT. Translating it yields CATTIAGQDTEAFF.

This clonotype was picked up a small number of times. The rearrangement joins TRBV7-9 to TRBJ2-2; D is undetermined. The CDR3 spans 16 residues. Germline assignment: CDR1 SEHNR and CDR2 FQNEAQ (reference sequence). V lost 2 bases to trimming and J lost 4 bases, with 14 bases between them. This chain's CDR3 is CASSLQALVGTGELFF. The CDR3 nucleotides are TGTGCCAGCAGCTTACAAGCTCTCGTGGGCACCGGGGAGCTGTTTTTT.

This clonotype was seen only a few times. J is TRBJ2-3 and V is TRBV7-9, with a weak D call TRBD2 (6 bases). V was cut by 3 bases and J by 8 bases, with 12 bases left in between. This CDR3 has 13 residues. Germline V gene sequence: CDR1 SEHNR, CDR2 FQNEAQ (reference sequence). The CDR3 sequence is CASSFPGGTTQYF. The CDR3 nucleotides are TGTGCCAGCAGCTTCCCCGGAGGGACTACGCAGTATTTT. Combining the CDR3 with reference TRBV7-9 and TRBJ2-3 gives the whole variable domain DTGVSQNPRHKITKRGQNVTFRCDPISEHNRLYWYRQTLGQGPEFLTYFQNEAQLEKSRLLSDRFSAERPKGSFSTLEIQRTEQGDSAMYLCASSFPGGTTQYFGPGTRLTVL.

CDR3: CASSYSMGTSPGYTF. The CDR3 DNA reads as TGTGCCAGCAGTTACTCGATGGGGACCTCCCCTGGCTACACCTTC. The chain uses TRBV6-5 and TRBJ1-2; weak D call: TRBD1 (5 bases). The V gene lost 0 bases and the J gene lost 7 bases, with 15 bases spanning the gap. The CDR3 extends over 15 amino acids. Germline CDR1 is MNHEY and CDR2 is SVGAGI.

The gene calls are TRBV20-1 and TRBJ2-1; D is tentatively TRBD1 or TRBD2 (7 bases each). The ends were cut back, 0 bases at V and 2 bases at J, with 17 bases in the middle. Germline assignment: CDR1 DFQATT and CDR2 SNEGSKA (reference sequence). This CDR3 has 17 residues. CDR3 nucleotide sequence: TGCAGTGCTAGAGAAAGGGAGGGGGCCGGGCCCTACAATGAGCAGTTCTTC. Amino acid sequence: CSAREREGAGPYNEQFF.

The chain joins TRBV12-3 or TRBV12-4 to TRBJ1-1, with D possibly being TRBD1 (6 bases). The CDR3 is made up of 13 amino acids. V was clipped by 8 bases and J by 4 bases, with 14 bases between them. The CDR3: CASLSGEGTEAFF. The CDR3, as DNA: TGTGCCAGCCTTTCAGGGGAGGGCACTGAAGCTTTCTTT.

This clonotype was observed a handful of times. The chain is built from TRBV6-6 and TRBJ1-5; D remains unclear. Germline V CDR1 and CDR2: MNHNY, SVGAGI (reference sequence). The CDR3 is 13 residues long. Trimming removed 1 base from V and 4 bases from J, with 5 bases in between. CDR3 coding DNA: TGTGCCAGCAGTTACTTGGGGAATCAGCCCCAGCATTTT. As protein: CASSYLGNQPQHF.